This T cell receptor (beta chain) was captured in a study of tumor and adjacent non-tumor tissue in lung cancer listed by TCRdb under 2018. With regard to the full study: By cancer type, the cohort comprised eleven to twelve adenocarcinoma patients, 2 squamous cell carcinoma patients and 1 small cell lung cancer patient. Ages among the 15 or so patients ranged from roughly 31 to 85 years, there were some 10 men and 5 women, and disease was at TNM stage I to III. A total of approximately 130,000,000 productive TCRbeta reads were generated by sequencing, corresponding to an average of approximately 4 million reads per sample. The study compared bulk TCRbeta repertoires from lung tumor tissue and matched distant non-tumor lung tissue of approximately 15 lung cancer patients. TCRbeta CDR3 sequencing was performed on fewer than 35 paired specimens, with one tumor sample and one normal lung sample collected per patient. On the study overall, not on this receptor specifically: TCR diversity was significantly higher in younger patients, and higher tumor TCR diversity was associated with shorter overall and disease-free survival. Tumor tissue showed significantly greater TCR diversity (inverse Simpson) than normal lung tissue (about 410 vs 180, P = 0.0075, Mann-Whitney U test). Peripheral blood was not sequenced, so blood TCRbeta repertoires were not examined in the lung cancer patients of the study. Only around 14 patients were in the cohort, and the authors stated that larger samples and more detailed clinical data are needed. The top 100 clones made up a significantly larger cumulative share of the repertoire in normal lung than in tumor tissue. The sequencing platform is not named in the methods, and unique molecular identifiers are not mentioned.

The V end loses 7 bases and the J end loses 7 bases, and a stretch of 11 bases separates them. The germline V gene encodes CDR1 SEHNR and CDR2 FQNEAQ (reference sequence). The CDR3 starts with the cysteine, ends with the phenylalanine, and has 13 residues. The read is trimmed to its CDR3 DNA, 39 bases read in frame from base 1. Preparation of the library involved multiplex PCR. Data came from an Illumina HiSeq 2500. TCRbeta libraries were built by three rounds of nested PCR using primers (Table S4), following protocols modified from ARM-PCR. Before sequencing, PCR products of 200-500 bp were excised from the gel and purified with the QIAquick gel extraction kit. From the authors' description of their analysis: Reads were cleaned using Trimmomatic, were merged into complete CDR3 sequences using FLASH, and were assigned to V(D)J germline segments using MiTCR. VDJtools was used to compute clonal diversity as the inverse Simpson's index. In-frame sequences without a premature stop codon were defined as productive reads. TCRdb trimmed the raw reads at Q25, called clones with MiXCR and kept productive beta chains. One record per CDR3 amino acid sequence lists the most common genes and DNA. These V and J calls are TCRdb output, not the study's own analysis. The sample table shows around 80,000 distinct CDR3 sequences, and roughly 80% are seen once. The ten largest clones add up to approximately 55% of the sample.

As regards this clonotype: Its target antigen remains unknown. Base qualities are missing; no much larger clone stands one base away.

RNA was isolated from bulk, unsorted tissue, and RNA quality was assessed with a NanoDrop ND-1000 and an Agilent 2100. Distant non-tumor tissue taken more than 3 cm from the tumor edge was used as the normal lung sample. The donors were newly diagnosed lung cancer patients admitted for thoracic surgery in China from August to November 2014 who had not received prior chemotherapy. Anyone who had undergone radiotherapy or chemotherapy before, or who had another cancer at the same time, was left out of the study. Pieces of surgical tissue measuring roughly 1-2.1 cm3 were kept in RNAlater solution and stored at -80 degrees C until use.

Sequences were obtained from distant non-tumor lung tissue. This receptor was taken from a man aged 55 to 69 with non-small cell lung cancer. The chain is assembled from TRBV7-9 and TRBJ1-6, and the D gene may be TRBD1, 6 bases matching. The base sequence is TGTGCCAGCACTGACAGGACAAATTCACCCCTCCACTTT. This yields the protein CASTDRTNSPLHF.